The entry below gives a single T cell receptor beta chain sequence along with its context. Antigen unknown. The data belong to a study of T cell responses to AZD1222 COVID-19 vaccine. The CDR3 has 13 residues. V gave up 4 bases and J gave up 9 bases; unmatched junction bases: 5. Assay: immunoSEQ multiplex PCR; the TCRdb copy retains only in-frame clones and omits some. Of around 140,000 clones in the sample, 92% are singletons; the top ten hold roughly 3.4%. Study results and limitations: Among AZD1222 vaccinees, only six or seven were seropositive at baseline. Close to half of spike-specific TCRs reportedly recognize unmutated variant regions. Most donors were white British, females outnumbered males, and clonal diversity was possibly underestimated.

The specimen was peripheral blood, collected 28 days after the second AZD1222 dose. This TCR came from an adult who received the AZD1222 COVID-19 vaccine. The chain joins TRBV12-3 or TRBV12-4 to TRBJ2-7; TRBD1 matches at 11 bases. The chain's CDR3 is CASSSGQGVRQYF. Written as DNA, the CDR3 is TGTGCCAGCAGTTCGGGACAGGGGGTTAGGCAGTACTTC.